Each of the 19 T cell receptor beta chains below was sequenced from the same sample in a study of cytomegalovirus exposure and HLA in healthy donors. The PCR contained 60 Vbeta and 13 Jbeta primers. Profiled with immunoSEQ multiplex PCR; TCRdb holds only in-frame clones, not every one. The table records under 200,000 clones, roughly 80% of them present only once. Sequencing was performed on PBMCs. The receptors were sampled from a man aged 50-59 years in good health and CMV-seronegative.

J is TRBJ1-2 and V is TRBV11-2, with 9 nucleotides matching TRBD1. This CDR3 has 14 residues. Germline V lookup: CDR1 SGHAT, CDR2 FQNNGV. V lost 6 bases, J lost 5 bases, and 7 bases stayed unmatched. CDR3 amino acids: CASSPGGTGYGYTF. The DNA for the CDR3 is TGTGCCAGCAGTCCGGGGGGGACAGGGTATGGCTACACCTTC.

V gene TRBV7-2 combines with J gene TRBJ2-2; 7 positions agree with TRBD2. The germline CDR1 and CDR2 sequences are SGHTA and FQGNSA. This CDR3 contains 14 residues. The ends lost 4 bases at V and 2 bases at J; junction bases unmatched: 1. CDR3 in DNA: TGTGCCAGCAGCTCGGGGGGAAACACCGGGGAGCTGTTTTTT. This translates into CASSSGGNTGELFF.

This chain connects TRBV5-1 to TRBJ2-1; D unresolved. This CDR3 contains 14 residues. Per the germline V gene, CDR1 is SGHRS and CDR2 is YFSETQ. Deletions cut 3 bases from V and 8 bases from J, with 15 bases between. CDR3 residues: CASSSMSPSDEQFF. CDR3 sequence (DNA): TGCGCCAGCAGCTCTATGTCCCCGTCGGATGAGCAGTTCTTC.

The table lists this clone with a count of one. The V gene is TRBV7-8, the J gene TRBJ1-1; 9 positions agree with TRBD1. V lost 4 bases to trimming and J lost 1 base; unmatched junction nucleotides: 1. The CDR3 has 14 amino acids. Germline CDR1 SGHVS, CDR2 FQNEAQ. As DNA, the CDR3 is TGTGCCAGCAGCTCGGGACAGGGGAACACTGAAGCTTTCTTT. This sequence encodes CASSSGQGNTEAFF.

This clone was recorded a few times. The J gene is TRBJ1-5, the V gene TRBV7-2; no definite D call. V lost 3 bases and J 6 bases, leaving 6 bases between the germline ends. CDR3 length equals 12 residues. The germline CDR1 and CDR2 sequences are SGHTA and FQGNSA. DNA for the CDR3: TGTGCCAGCAGCTTCTCGGTTCAGCCCCAGCATTTT. Amino acids: CASSFSVQPQHF.

The rearrangement uses TRBV7-2 and TRBJ2-1; 9 bases are shared with TRBD2. Germline CDR1 is SGHTA and CDR2 is FQGNSA. The CDR3 spans 18 residues. With V trimmed by 5 bases and J by 10 bases, 21 bases remained unmatched. The CDR3 sequence: CASSTKVGAGGTFVEQFF. CDR3 nucleotides: TGTGCCAGCAGCACAAAAGTGGGGGCGGGGGGGACTTTCGTAGAGCAGTTCTTC.

CDR3 in amino acids: CASSSGQGRGYTF. The DNA for the CDR3 is TGTGCCAGTAGTTCAGGACAGGGAAGGGGCTACACCTTC. The V and J genes are TRBV19 and TRBJ1-2; TRBD1 agrees at 8 bases. This CDR3 has 13 amino acids. With 5 bases clipped from V and 8 bases from J, the junction kept 7 bases outside the gene matches. Germline V gene data show CDR1 as LNHDA and CDR2 as SQIVND (reference sequence).

CDR3 DNA sequence: TGCGCCAGCCGAGAGGGGGGGCGTGGGGCCAACGTCCTGACTTTC. Translated: CASREGGRGANVLTF. The J gene is TRBJ2-6, the V gene TRBV5-1; TRBD2 might be the D (7 bases). Germline V lookup: CDR1 SGHRS, CDR2 YFSETQ. Trimming pared 7 bases from V and 3 bases from J, leaving 14 bases between. The CDR3 is 15 amino acids.

The chain recombines TRBV4-3 with TRBJ1-1, with 8 positions matching TRBD1. V was clipped by 0 bases and J by 5 bases; unmatched bases: 8. Germline V gives CDR1 LGHNA, CDR2 YSLEER. The length of the CDR3 is 16 residues. The CDR3 sequence: CASSQDSYHRGTEAFF. The DNA of the CDR3 is TGCGCCAGCAGCCAAGACTCGTACCACAGGGGGACTGAAGCTTTCTTT.

This chain joins TRBV7-2 and TRBJ2-2; possibly TRBD1 for D (6 bases). With 2 bases removed from V and 3 bases from J, the gap between germline ends came to 13 bases. This CDR3 is 16 amino acids long. Germline CDR1 and CDR2: SGHTA and FQGNSA. The CDR3 protein is CASSLIGQSYTGELFF. The DNA of the CDR3 is TGTGCCAGCAGCTTAATAGGACAGTCATACACCGGGGAGCTGTTTTTT.

The V call is TRBV27, the J call TRBJ1-1; unclear D gene. This CDR3 contains 14 residues. In germline, CDR1 is MNHEY, CDR2 SMNVEV (reference sequence). V was pared by 1 base and J by 1 base, with 7 bases between. CDR3 in DNA: TGTGCCAGCAGTTTATACGGGAGGAACACTGAAGCTTTCTTT. Its translation: CASSLYGRNTEAFF.

The genes are TRBV4-3 and TRBJ2-7, with 7 positions matching TRBD1. Germline assignment: CDR1 LGHNA and CDR2 YSLEER. This CDR3 region has 15 residues. V gave up 6 bases and J gave up 1 base; unmatched junction bases: 9. The CDR3 here is CASSYRDRGSYEQYF. DNA of the CDR3: TGCGCCAGCAGTTACCGGGACAGAGGTTCCTACGAGCAGTACTTC.

The chain recombines TRBV7-9 with TRBJ1-2; D may be TRBD1 (5 bases). This CDR3 has 12 amino acids. V was clipped by 6 bases and J by 8 bases, with 13 bases between them. Germline assignment: CDR1 SEHNR and CDR2 FQNEAQ (reference sequence). CDR3 sequence: CASRDTVGGYTF. CDR3 bases: TGTGCCAGCAGGGACACCGTCGGGGGCTACACCTTC.

This clone was seen only a few times. The V call is TRBV5-1, the J call TRBJ2-5; 8 positions match TRBD1. Trimming removed 4 bases from V and 1 base from J; junction bases left unmatched: 3. The CDR3 contains 14 residues. Looked up from germline, CDR1 is SGHRS and CDR2 is YFSETQ. In DNA, the CDR3 is TGCGCCAGCAGCCGGACAGGGTTCCAAGAGACCCAGTACTTC. As protein: CASSRTGFQETQYF. Filled out from reference TRBV5-1 and TRBJ2-5, the complete variable domain reads KAGVTQTPRYLIKTRGQQVTLSCSPISGHRSVSWYQQTPGQGLQFLFEYFSETQRNKGNFPGRFSGRQFSNSRSEMNVSTLELGDSALYLCASSRTGFQETQYFGPGTRLLVL.

In this sample, this clone turned up a few times. This sequence joins TRBV7-9 and TRBJ1-5, with 10 bases that match TRBD1. J lost 7 bases, V lost 5 bases, and 11 bases had no gene match. The CDR3 loop spans 16 amino acids. The germline V gene encodes CDR1 SEHNR and CDR2 FQNEAQ (reference sequence). CDR3 amino acids: CASSPTSTGGRQPQHF. In DNA form, the CDR3 reads TGTGCCAGCAGCCCGACGTCGACAGGGGGCCGCCAGCCCCAGCATTTT.

This clone was found once. This chain connects TRBV5-4 to TRBJ1-2, with TRBD1 matching 8 bases. The CDR3 consists of 15 residues. J gave up 2 bases and V 0 bases, and 3 bases lay outside the gene matches. Germline CDR1 is SGHNT and CDR2 is YYREEE (reference sequence). CDR3 nucleotides: TGTGCCAGCAGCTTGGAGGGACAGGCAAACTATGGCTACACCTTC. Its translation: CASSLEGQANYGYTF.

In DNA, the CDR3 is TGTGCCAGCAGCTTGACTAGCATAGAGACCCAGTACTTC. Translation gives CASSLTSIETQYF. The V call is TRBV7-7, the J call TRBJ2-5; 7 nucleotides align to TRBD2. Losses at the gene ends were 3 bases for V and 4 bases for J; bases not matched to a gene: 2. The CDR3 runs to 13 residues. Germline lookup yields CDR1 SSHAT and CDR2 FNYEAQ (reference sequence).

The V gene is TRBV10-3, the J gene TRBJ1-6; the D gene is possibly TRBD1 (5 bases). Trimming took off 10 bases at V and 6 bases at J, with 13 bases between the two ends. The CDR3 spans 13 residues. The germline CDR1 and CDR2 sequences are ENHRY and SYGVKD. The DNA of the CDR3 is TGTGCCACCCACCGACAGTTTAATTCACCCCTCCACTTT. Residues: CATHRQFNSPLHF.

This clone appeared once. DNA for the CDR3: TGTGCTAGTGGTTTGGGGCAGCGGGGGTTCTCCTCCTACGAGCAGTACTTC. Residues: CASGLGQRGFSSYEQYF. The V gene is TRBV12-5, the J gene TRBJ2-7, with TRBD2 matching over 8 bases. Germline V gene sequence: CDR1 LGHNT, CDR2 FRNRAP. The CDR3 has 17 amino acids. V shed 1 base, J shed 0 bases, and the junction held 8 bases outside the gene matches.